These T cell receptor beta chains were read from a single sample in a study of blood T cell repertoires in COVID-19. The method was immunoSEQ multiplex PCR; TCRdb's version includes in-frame clones alone and lacks a portion of them. This sample carries some 190,000 clones, about 85% of them seen once, and the ten largest clones take approximately 7%. The sequencing sample was made of peripheral blood. These receptors were collected from a man older than 75 with COVID-19, enrolled during active disease. Each CDR3 is given with its conserved first and last residue. Each record gives: clone size, J gene, D gene, V gene, CDR3 DNA, CDR3 protein. The D gene is left open where the match is weak. For some rows the clone size is stated as once, few or many, or as a class when expanded; others skip it.

>.|TRBJ1-2|.|TRBV7-9
TGTGCCAGCAGCTTAGATTACCGGGACACGGCGTATGAGGGCTACACCTTC
CASSLDYRDTAYEGYTF
>.|TRBJ1-1|.|TRBV6-6
TGTGCCAGCAGTTTCCCCGAGGAGAACACTGAAGCTTTCTTT
CASSFPEENTEAFF
>.|TRBJ2-2|TRBD1|TRBV9
TGTGCCAGCAGCGTAGGGATTCCCGGGACAGTGAGGGGGGAGCTGTTTTTT
CASSVGIPGTVRGELFF
>.|TRBJ2-7|TRBD1|TRBV27
TGTGCCAGCAGTGGACAGGGGGCCTACGAGCAGTACTTC
CASSGQGAYEQYF
>.|TRBJ2-3|.|TRBV6-2/TRBV6-3
TGTGCCAGCAGTAGCGAGGCCGATACGCAGTATTTT
CASSSEADTQYF
>.|TRBJ1-4|.|TRBV10-3
TGTGCCATCAGCAACAGTGGACGGAGATTAGCGACTAATGAAAAACTGTTTTTT
CAISNSGRRLATNEKLFF
>.|TRBJ1-1|.|TRBV18
TGTGCCAGCTCACCGAACCTAGATATTTTGAACACTGAAGCTTTCTTT
CASSPNLDILNTEAFF
>.|TRBJ1-2|.|TRBV6-5
TGTGCCAGCAGTACCCACAACGGCGGGGCCTATGGCTACACCTTC
CASSTHNGGAYGYTF
>.|TRBJ2-3|TRBD2|TRBV9
TGTGCCAGCAGCGTAGCTCCTAGCGGGGGGTCAGATACGCAGTATTTT
CASSVAPSGGSDTQYF
>.|TRBJ2-2|.|TRBV28
TGTGCCAGCACCGGAGCGAACACCGGGGAGCTGTTTTTT
CASTGANTGELFF
>.|TRBJ1-4|.|TRBV18
TGTGCCAGCTCACCGGCAGACTCTAATGAAAAACTGTTTTTT
CASSPADSNEKLFF
>once|TRBJ2-3|.|TRBV10-3
TGTGCCATCAGGCCGGGTGGAGGGGTTAGCACAGATACGCAGTATTTT
CAIRPGGGVSTDTQYF
>.|TRBJ1-1|TRBD1|TRBV18
TGTGCCAGCTTGGGACAGGGGAAGACTGAAGCTTTCTTT
CASLGQGKTEAFF
>.|TRBJ2-1|.|TRBV7-9
TGTGCCAGCACCCTTCCTGGAGGTGAGCAGTTCTTC
CASTLPGGEQFF
>once|TRBJ1-5|TRBD1|TRBV6-6
TGTGCCAGCAGCCTCGGGACAGGGAAGGGCAATCAGCCCCAGCATTTT
CASSLGTGKGNQPQHF
>.|TRBJ2-2|.|TRBV9
TGTGCCAGCAGCGCCAGGGGTACCGGGGAGCTGTTTTTT
CASSARGTGELFF